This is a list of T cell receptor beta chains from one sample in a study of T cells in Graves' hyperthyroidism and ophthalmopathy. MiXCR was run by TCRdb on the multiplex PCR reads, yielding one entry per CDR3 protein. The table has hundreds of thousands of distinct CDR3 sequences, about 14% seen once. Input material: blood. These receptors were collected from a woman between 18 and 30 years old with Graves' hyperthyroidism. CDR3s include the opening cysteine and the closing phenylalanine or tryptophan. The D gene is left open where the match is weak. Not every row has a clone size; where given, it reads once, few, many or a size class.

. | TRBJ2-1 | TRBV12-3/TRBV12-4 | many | CASVRTNENEQFF | TGTGCCAGCGTAAGGACTAATGAGAATGAGCAGTTCTTC
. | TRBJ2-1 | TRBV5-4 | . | CASSEGTLEQFF | TGTGCCAGCAGCGAGGGGACACTGGAGCAGTTCTTC
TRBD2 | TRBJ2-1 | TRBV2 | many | CASRGLAGRQPPSGAYNEQFF | TGTGCCAGCAGGGGACTAGCGGGAAGACAACCCCCCAGCGGGGCCTACAATGAGCAGTTCTTC
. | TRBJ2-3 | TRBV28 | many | CASSFLDTQYF | TGTGCCAGCAGTTTCCTAGATACGCAGTATTTT
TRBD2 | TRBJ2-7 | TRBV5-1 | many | CASSLQTTSGRYEQYF | TGCGCCAGCAGCTTGCAAACCACTAGCGGGCGCTACGAGCAGTACTTC
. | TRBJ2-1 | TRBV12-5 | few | CASGLQGWVIDEQFF | TGTGCTAGTGGTTTGCAGGGGTGGGTCATTGATGAGCAGTTCTTC
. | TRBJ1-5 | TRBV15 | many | CATSWAPSNQPQHF | TGTGCCACCAGCTGGGCCCCTAGCAATCAGCCCCAGCATTTT
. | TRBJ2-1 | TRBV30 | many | CAWSRAYEQFF | TGTGCCTGGAGTCGAGCGTATGAGCAGTTCTTC
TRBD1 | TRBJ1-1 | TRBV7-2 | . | CASSSRPGQGGRTEAFF | TGTGCCAGCAGTTCAAGGCCGGGACAGGGTGGGAGAACTGAAGCTTTCTTT
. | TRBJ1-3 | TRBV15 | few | CATSRDTLLDVSSGNTIYF | TGTGCCACCAGCAGAGATACGCTCCTTGATGTGAGCTCTGGAAACACCATATATTTT
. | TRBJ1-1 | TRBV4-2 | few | CASRWENTEAFF | TGTGCCAGCAGGTGGGAGAACACTGAAGCTTTCTTT
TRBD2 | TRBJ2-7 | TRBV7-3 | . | CASSLRGAGGSYEQYF | TGTGCCAGCAGCCTCCGGGGAGCGGGAGGCTCCTACGAGCAGTACTTC
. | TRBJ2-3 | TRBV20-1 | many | CSARASPRTVDTQYF | TGCAGTGCTAGAGCTAGCCCAAGGACCGTAGATACGCAGTATTTT
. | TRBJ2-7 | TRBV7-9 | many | CASSPTLGSEQYF | TGTGCCAGCAGCCCGACACTGGGAAGCGAGCAGTACTTC
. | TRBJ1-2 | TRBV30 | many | CAWSGGLGDGYTF | TGTGCCTGGAGTGGGGGTCTTGGGGATGGCTACACCTTC